What follows is one T cell receptor (beta chain) and its context. The antigen is not known. These data come from a study of cytomegalovirus exposure and HLA in healthy donors. The study's findings and limits: In vitro work confirmed that a few CMV-associated chains recognize CMV antigens.

The protocol was immunoSEQ multiplex PCR, while the TCRdb copy is restricted to in-frame clones and leaves out a portion. The sample lists fewer than 90,000 clones, roughly 83% occurring once. Germline CDR1 reads LNHNV; CDR2 reads YYDKDF (reference sequence). V was clipped by 3 bases and J by 4 bases; unmatched bases: 8. The CDR3 loop spans 16 amino acids. The sequence derives from a woman aged 18 to 35 in good health and CMV-seropositive. Sequenced: PBMCs. This chain uses TRBV15 with TRBJ2-3; the match to TRBD2 covers 9 bases. The DNA for the CDR3 is TGTGCCACCAGCAGCCGGGAGCGGGGGGTCGCAGATACGCAGTATTTT. This translates into CATSSRERGVADTQYF.